Listed below are T cell receptor beta chains from one sample, sequenced in a study of T cell responses to AZD1222 COVID-19 vaccine. Assay used: immunoSEQ multiplex PCR; TCRdb lists only in-frame clones, some missing. The sample consists of about 110,000 clones, 80% to 95% of them appearing once. This material consisted of peripheral blood, taken 28 days after the second AZD1222 dose. These receptors were collected from an adult who received the AZD1222 COVID-19 vaccine. Both conserved end residues are trimmed from each CDR3. Each record gives: V gene, D gene, J gene, CDR3 protein. The D gene is left open where the match is weak.

>TRBV6-1|TRBD1|TRBJ1-4
ASSEGEGAFAKLF
>TRBV19|TRBD2|TRBJ2-5
ASSRTSNTETQY
>TRBV5-1|TRBD1|TRBJ1-3
ASSFSGQGSGNTIY
>TRBV6-5|TRBD2|TRBJ2-1
ASGSTSPNEQF
>TRBV7-9|TRBD1|TRBJ1-2
ASSSGWTGSGYT
>TRBV27|.|TRBJ1-5
ASSLSGENQPQH
>TRBV6-6|.|TRBJ1-1
ASSYGAGGAGTEAF
>TRBV3-1/TRBV3-2|.|TRBJ1-4
ASSQDRGWPDEKLF
>TRBV11-2|TRBD1|TRBJ2-7
ASSFSRRTGGNEQY
>TRBV29-1|.|TRBJ1-3
SVAGRNGNTIY
>TRBV5-4|TRBD1|TRBJ2-2
ASSPKQGRNTGELF
>TRBV18|TRBD2|TRBJ2-2
ASSRIEVTGTSGHLNTGELF
>TRBV7-9|.|TRBJ2-2
ASSLPPGGDYAGELF
>TRBV19|.|TRBJ1-1
ASILWSNTEAF
>TRBV27|TRBD1|TRBJ2-2
ASSSGGAGTGELF
>TRBV6-5|.|TRBJ1-1
ASSYSGGGAF